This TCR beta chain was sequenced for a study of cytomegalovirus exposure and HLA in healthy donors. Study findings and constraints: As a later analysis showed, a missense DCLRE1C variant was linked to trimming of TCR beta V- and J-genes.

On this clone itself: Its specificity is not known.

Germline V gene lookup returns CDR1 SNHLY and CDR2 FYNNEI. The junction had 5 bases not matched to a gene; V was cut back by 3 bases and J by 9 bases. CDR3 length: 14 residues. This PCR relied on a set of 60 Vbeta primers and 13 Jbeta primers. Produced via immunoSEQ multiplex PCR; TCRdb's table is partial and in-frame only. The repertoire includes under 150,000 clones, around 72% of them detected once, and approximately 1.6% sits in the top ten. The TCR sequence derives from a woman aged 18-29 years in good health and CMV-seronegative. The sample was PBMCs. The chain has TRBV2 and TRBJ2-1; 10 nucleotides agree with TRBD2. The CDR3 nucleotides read TGTGCCAGCAGTGACCAGCGGGAGGGCACTGAGCAGTTCTTC. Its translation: CASSDQREGTEQFF.